This T cell receptor beta chain was captured by sequencing in a study of control samples from healthy donors and cancer patients. Germline V lookup: CDR1 KGHDR, CDR2 SFDVKD. V lost 6 bases to trimming and J lost 13 bases; unmatched junction nucleotides: 6. This CDR3 has 12 residues. Assay: immunoSEQ multiplex PCR; the TCRdb copy retains only in-frame clones and omits some. The sample carries more than 100,000 clones, 89% recorded once. The chain has TRBV24-1 and TRBJ2-1, with 9 bases fitting TRBD1. The clonotype originates from a man aged 50-59 years with head and neck cancer. The sequenced sample was PBMCs. The DNA of the CDR3 is TGTGCCACCAGTCAAGGGACAGGGAGACAGTTCTTC. Protein product: CATSQGTGRQFF.